The clone carrying this T cell receptor beta chain was seen a handful of times. Its antigen is as yet unknown. This specimen belongs to a study of T cells in Graves' hyperthyroidism and ophthalmopathy. Study-wide results and limits: Ophthalmopathy could be told apart from stable hyperthyroidism with a 13 V-J model. Among thyroid clonotypes expanded above 0.001, most also appeared in blood.

Amplification of TCR beta CDR3 regions was performed using RNA transcripts as template. The TCR CDR3 first-round RT-PCR relied on the HTBI primer set. MiXCR, applied by TCRdb to the multiplex PCR reads, yields one record per CDR3 protein. The sample yields about 560,000 distinct CDR3 sequences, around 17% seen once. Germline V gene lookup returns CDR1 DFQATT and CDR2 SNEGSKA (reference sequence). The CDR3 runs 14 residues. The V and J ends lost 1 base and 6 bases, in that order; junction bases with no gene match: 8. The sequenced sample was blood. This TCR was sampled from a woman between 18 and 30 years old with Graves' hyperthyroidism. The chain recombines TRBV20-1 with TRBJ1-2; 7 bases are a match to TRBD1. CDR3 nucleotide sequence: TGCAGTGCTAGAGTGGGACAGAGGGCCCATGGCTACACCTTC. Amino acids: CSARVGQRAHGYTF.